Listed below are T cell receptor beta chains from one sample, sequenced in a study of blood T cell repertoires in COVID-19. Assay: immunoSEQ multiplex PCR; the TCRdb copy retains only in-frame clones and omits some. Counted here are hundreds of thousands of clones, 86% occurring once; the ten biggest clones make up 1.5% to 2%. Sequencing was carried out using peripheral blood. The receptors shown here come from an older woman who had recovered from COVID-19. The CDR3 runs from the conserved cysteine through the conserved F or W. A D gene is named only where the DNA matches it firmly. The listing skips clone size in some rows; elsewhere it reads once, few, many or a size class.

d_gene: TRBD1; abundance: .; v_gene: TRBV5-1; j_gene: TRBJ2-1; CDR3nt: TGCGCCAGCAGCTTGAGACAGGGTGGCTACAATGAGCAGTTCTTC; CDR3aa: CASSLRQGGYNEQFF
d_gene: TRBD2; abundance: .; v_gene: TRBV5-4; j_gene: TRBJ2-5; CDR3nt: TGTGCCAGCAGCTTGGGAGTAGCGGGGGGGCCAGAGACCCAGTACTTC; CDR3aa: CASSLGVAGGPETQYF
d_gene: TRBD1; abundance: .; v_gene: TRBV11-2; j_gene: TRBJ2-2; CDR3nt: TGTGCCAGCAGCTTAGAAGGGACAGGGGGGAACACCGGGGAGCTGTTTTTT; CDR3aa: CASSLEGTGGNTGELFF
d_gene: .; abundance: .; v_gene: TRBV7-2; j_gene: TRBJ1-1; CDR3nt: TGTGCCAGCAGCTTTGGAGGGGTGGGGACTGAAGCTTTCTTT; CDR3aa: CASSFGGVGTEAFF
d_gene: .; abundance: .; v_gene: TRBV5-6; j_gene: TRBJ1-4; CDR3nt: TGTGCCAGCAGCTTCTTTGGCCTTAATGAAAAACTGTTTTTT; CDR3aa: CASSFFGLNEKLFF
d_gene: TRBD1; abundance: .; v_gene: TRBV7-2; j_gene: TRBJ2-7; CDR3nt: TGTGCCAGCAGCTTGGCAGGGGGATCGTACTACGAGCAGTACTTC; CDR3aa: CASSLAGGSYYEQYF
d_gene: TRBD1; abundance: few; v_gene: TRBV9; j_gene: TRBJ2-7; CDR3nt: TGTGCCAGCAGCGTAGCCGGGACAGTAACCTACGAGCAGTACTTC; CDR3aa: CASSVAGTVTYEQYF
d_gene: .; abundance: once; v_gene: TRBV9; j_gene: TRBJ2-7; CDR3nt: TGTGCCAGCAGTAAACGACGGGAGACCTACGAGCAGTACTTC; CDR3aa: CASSKRRETYEQYF
d_gene: TRBD1; abundance: .; v_gene: TRBV10-1; j_gene: TRBJ2-7; CDR3nt: TGCGCCAGCAGCGCAAGGACGGGACAGGGGAAAGTAATTCGCGGGAATCCCTACGAGCAGTACTTC; CDR3aa: CASSARTGQGKVIRGNPYEQYF
d_gene: TRBD1; abundance: .; v_gene: TRBV5-1; j_gene: TRBJ1-2; CDR3nt: TGCGCCAGCAGCTTGGCCCCGGGACAGGGGCAGCATGGCTACACCTTC; CDR3aa: CASSLAPGQGQHGYTF
d_gene: .; abundance: .; v_gene: TRBV11-2; j_gene: TRBJ1-2; CDR3nt: TGTGCCAGCAGCGAACAGGGACGGGGTGGCTACACCTTC; CDR3aa: CASSEQGRGGYTF
d_gene: .; abundance: .; v_gene: TRBV27; j_gene: TRBJ2-5; CDR3nt: TGTGCCAGCAGTGGGCAGGGGATAAGGGAGACCCAGTACTTC; CDR3aa: CASSGQGIRETQYF
d_gene: .; abundance: once; v_gene: TRBV18; j_gene: TRBJ1-5; CDR3nt: TGTGCCAGCTCACCAGTCGGGGGTTTTGGCAATCAGCCCCAGCATTTT; CDR3aa: CASSPVGGFGNQPQHF
d_gene: TRBD1; abundance: .; v_gene: TRBV6-4; j_gene: TRBJ1-5; CDR3nt: TGTGCCAGGCGGGCAGGGGGCCCTCAGCCCCAGCATTTT; CDR3aa: CARRAGGPQPQHF
d_gene: .; abundance: .; v_gene: TRBV7-2; j_gene: TRBJ2-3; CDR3nt: TGTGCCAGCAGCCTCCAGGGGATGCCAGATACGCAGTATTTT; CDR3aa: CASSLQGMPDTQYF
d_gene: TRBD1; abundance: once; v_gene: TRBV9; j_gene: TRBJ2-2; CDR3nt: TGTGCCAGCAGCGTCGACAGGGGTCCCGGGGAGCTGTTTTTT; CDR3aa: CASSVDRGPGELFF
d_gene: TRBD1; abundance: .; v_gene: TRBV7-8; j_gene: TRBJ2-7; CDR3nt: TGTGCCAGCAGCTCCGGACAGGGCACCTACGAGCAGTACTTC; CDR3aa: CASSSGQGTYEQYF